Shown below are 9 T cell receptor beta chains from a single sample sequenced in a study of T cells in Graves' hyperthyroidism and ophthalmopathy. Amplified regions were TCR beta CDR3 sequences from RNA transcripts. The primer set for the first-round RT-PCR of the TCR CDR3 was HTBI. TCRdb reprocessed the multiplex PCR reads with MiXCR, giving one entry per CDR3 protein. The table has hundreds of thousands of distinct CDR3 sequences, 16% seen once. The sample consisted of blood. The receptors stem from a woman in her late teens or twenties with Graves' ophthalmopathy.

The genes are TRBV2 and TRBJ2-2, with a possible D match to TRBD2 (6 bases). Trimming left V 4 bases short and J 4 bases short, with 13 bases between. This CDR3 is built from 15 residues. Germline CDR1 SNHLY, CDR2 FYNNEI. The DNA of the CDR3 is TGTGCCAGCAGTGGGGCGACTAGTCTCACCGGGGAGCTGTTTTTT. Amino acids: CASSGATSLTGELFF.

This clonotype was picked up many times. The rearrangement joins TRBV12-3 or TRBV12-4 to TRBJ2-5; TRBD2 matches at 8 bases. This CDR3 is built from 17 residues. Trimming removed 5 bases from V and 2 bases from J; junction bases left unmatched: 13. The CDR3 DNA reads as TGTGCCAGCAGTACGAACTCAGCGGGGGTAACACAAGAGACCCAGTACTTC. Translated: CASSTNSAGVTQETQYF.

This clonotype was recorded many times. The chain links TRBV29-1 to TRBJ1-2; D remains ambiguous. The CDR3 runs 12 residues. CDR1 and CDR2 from the germline V gene are SQVTM and ANQGSEA. V was clipped by 4 bases and J by 0 bases, with 6 bases between them. CDR3 in amino acids: CSVAAANYGYTF. CDR3 in DNA: TGCAGCGTTGCGGCAGCTAACTATGGCTACACCTTC. The whole variable domain, remainder taken from reference TRBV29-1 and TRBJ1-2, is SAVISQKPSRDICQRGTSLTIQCQVDSQVTMMFWYRQQPGQSLTLIATANQGSEATYESGFVIDKFPISRPNLTFSTLTVSNMSPEDSSIYLCSVAAANYGYTFGSGTRLTVV.

Ten or more counts support this clonotype. This chain connects TRBV28 to TRBJ2-7; D not resolved. Trimming pared 3 bases from V and 1 base from J, leaving 4 bases between. This CDR3 region has 12 residues. From germline, CDR1 is MDHEN and CDR2 SYDVKM. The CDR3 nucleotides read TGTGCCAGCAGTTTTTGGTCCTACGAGCAGTACTTC. Its translation: CASSFWSYEQYF.

This clonotype has at least ten counts. The V and J genes are TRBV13 and TRBJ2-7; 10 bases align to TRBD1. The CDR3 is 14 residues long. With 3 bases clipped from V and 6 bases from J, the junction kept 5 bases outside the gene matches. Germline lookup yields CDR1 PRHDT and CDR2 FYEKMQ (reference sequence). CDR3 residues: CASSLDRGRGEQYF. In nucleotides, the CDR3 is TGTGCCAGCAGCTTGGACAGGGGGAGGGGCGAGCAGTACTTC.

The V and J genes are TRBV5-5 and TRBJ2-7, with 10 bases fitting TRBD1. J was trimmed by 6 bases and V by 4 bases; bases with no gene match: 7. The CDR3 extends over 14 amino acids. Germline lookup yields CDR1 SGHKS and CDR2 YYEKEE (reference sequence). For the CDR3, the DNA is TGTGCCAGCAGCCTAGGGACAGGGGTGGTCGAGCAGTACTTC. It specifies CASSLGTGVVEQYF.

This clonotype came up many times. This sequence joins TRBV7-8 and TRBJ2-1; no definite D call. CDR3 size: 15 residues. Trimming took off 1 base at V and 4 bases at J, with 11 bases between the two ends. The germline gives CDR1 SGHVS, CDR2 FQNEAQ. The CDR3, as DNA: TGTGCCAGCAGCTTAGGACCATTAACATACAATGAGCAGTTCTTC. Translation gives CASSLGPLTYNEQFF.

This rearrangement joins TRBV20-1 to TRBJ2-1; 16 bases line up with TRBD2. After removal of 6 bases from V and 6 bases from J, the junction contained 17 bases not matched to a gene. Germline loops: CDR1 DFQATT, CDR2 SNEGSKA (reference sequence). The CDR3 is 19 amino acids. The CDR3 protein is CSALAPGTSGRAIVNEQFF. As DNA, the CDR3 is TGCAGTGCGCTGGCCCCGGGGACTAGCGGGAGGGCCATAGTCAATGAGCAGTTCTTC.

This rearrangement joins TRBV12-5 to TRBJ2-3, with D hard to call. V was shortened by 1 base and J by 4 bases, with 3 bases between the two germline ends. CDR1 and CDR2 from the germline V gene are LGHNT and FRNRAP. The CDR3 length is 12 residues. In DNA form, the CDR3 reads TGTGCTAGTGGTTTGGCGGCAGATACGCAGTATTTT. Translating gives CASGLAADTQYF.